The 8 T cell receptor beta chains presented below share a single source sample, sequenced in a study of blood T cell repertoires in COVID-19. Sequencing used immunoSEQ multiplex PCR; TCRdb keeps in-frame clones, though not all of them. The sample yields over 60,000 clones, less than 95% seen once. Sequenced sample: peripheral blood. The receptors shown here come from a man aged 45-65 years with COVID-19, enrolled during active disease.

This clone came up once. The V and J genes are TRBV7-2 and TRBJ2-1, with TRBD2 identical over 7 bases. Germline assignment: CDR1 SGHTA and CDR2 FQGNSA. V shed 5 bases, J shed 0 bases, and the junction held 4 bases outside the gene matches. This CDR3 contains 15 residues. The CDR3 DNA sequence: TGTGCCAGCAGCCAAGCTAGCGGCTCCTACAATGAGCAGTTCTTC. It specifies CASSQASGSYNEQFF.

The V gene is TRBV30, the J gene TRBJ2-2, with 10 bases aligning to TRBD1. The CDR3 runs 15 residues. The germline V gene encodes CDR1 GTSNPN and CDR2 SVGIG (reference sequence). V lost 3 bases to trimming and J lost 5 bases; unmatched junction nucleotides: 6. CDR3 amino acids: CAWSEGTGVTGELFF. The CDR3 DNA is TGTGCCTGGAGCGAGGGGACAGGGGTAACCGGGGAGCTGTTTTTT.

The chain employs TRBV19 and TRBJ2-3; D remains ambiguous. Germline V lookup: CDR1 LNHDA, CDR2 SQIVND (reference sequence). CDR3 length equals 12 residues. The V end lost 6 bases, the J end lost 7 bases, and 11 bases lay between the germline ends. The CDR3 sequence is CASRAGAYTQYF. The CDR3 DNA reads TGTGCCAGTAGAGCAGGCGCTTATACGCAGTATTTT. Together with reference TRBV19 and TRBJ2-3, the CDR3 gives the full variable domain: DGGITQSPKYLFRKEGQNVTLSCEQNLNHDAMYWYRQDPGQGLRLIYYSQIVNDFQKGDIAEGYSVSREKKESFPLTVTSAQKNPTAFYLCASRAGAYTQYFGPGTRLTVL.

This chain connects TRBV4-2 to TRBJ2-7; 8 nucleotides line up with TRBD2. Looked up from germline, CDR1 is LGHNA and CDR2 is YNFKEQ. This CDR3 is 16 amino acids long. Germline trimming cut 4 bases from V and 6 bases from J; bases unmatched to any gene: 14. The CDR3 coding sequence is TGTGCCAGCAGCCGAGGATTTGAGCGGGAGACAGGCGAGCAGTACTTC. Its protein product is CASSRGFERETGEQYF.

The chain uses TRBV29-1 and TRBJ1-2, with D unresolved. Trimming took off 7 bases at V and 2 bases at J, with 17 bases between the two ends. From germline, CDR1 is SQVTM and CDR2 ANQGSEA. The length of the CDR3 is 14 residues. CDR3 DNA sequence: TGCAGCGCCACTCCCGGCGTCGGGAACTATGGCTACACCTTC. Translating gives CSATPGVGNYGYTF.

The chain employs TRBV6-2 or TRBV6-3 and TRBJ2-1; 8 bases are shared with TRBD2. Losses at the gene ends were 6 bases for V and 15 bases for J; bases not matched to a gene: 19. The CDR3 is 15 residues long. CDR1 and CDR2 from the germline V gene are MNHEY and SVGEGT. The CDR3, as DNA: TGTGCCAGCAGCTCTGGGGGTAGCGGGACGTCGGGTCCGTTCTTC. Translation: CASSSGGSGTSGPFF.

This clone was seen only a few times. V and J are TRBV7-8 and TRBJ2-5; 8 bases line up with TRBD2. The germline CDR1 and CDR2 sequences are SGHVS and FQNEAQ. V trimming: 2 bases; J trimming: 4 bases; junction bases outside the gene matches: 6. The CDR3 consists of 15 residues. CDR3 DNA sequence: TGTGCCAGCAGCTTAACGGGAGGGCTTGTAGAGACCCAGTACTTC. Protein product: CASSLTGGLVETQYF.

The V and J genes are TRBV29-1 and TRBJ2-7, with 10 bases aligning to TRBD2. This CDR3 has 13 amino acids. J gave up 0 bases and V 4 bases, and 0 bases lay outside the gene matches. Looked up from germline, CDR1 is SQVTM and CDR2 is ANQGSEA. CDR3 sequence reads: CSVGTSGSYEQYF. Here the CDR3 DNA reads TGCAGCGTTGGGACTAGCGGCTCCTACGAGCAGTACTTC.